These 18 T cell receptor beta chains were all obtained from the same sample, sequenced in a study of T cells after yellow fever vaccination. MiXCR was run by TCRdb on the 5' RACE reads, yielding one entry per CDR3 protein. The sample consists of hundreds of thousands of distinct CDR3 sequences, roughly an eighth of them appearing once. This specimen consisted of CD4+ T cells sorted from PBMCs, obtained 15 days after the yellow fever booster vaccination. The receptors shown here come from a man aged 18 to 29 who received the YFV17D yellow fever vaccine.

The rearrangement joins TRBV5-1 to TRBJ2-5; D gene ambiguous. The CDR3 contains 14 residues. Germline CDR1 and CDR2: SGHRS and YFSETQ. V was pared by 1 base and J by 1 base, with 8 bases between. The CDR3 loop reads CASSLIAVQETQYF. DNA for the CDR3: TGCGCCAGCAGCTTGATAGCTGTCCAAGAGACCCAGTACTTC.

The chain joins TRBV7-2 to TRBJ2-1, with 11 bases fitting TRBD2. Losses at the gene ends were 5 bases for V and 4 bases for J; bases not matched to a gene: 13. Per germline, CDR1 SGHTA and CDR2 FQGNSA. The CDR3 sequence is 18 residues long. The CDR3 region is CASSLLAGALNRYNEQFF. In DNA, the CDR3 is TGTGCCAGCAGCCTACTAGCGGGGGCTCTTAATCGGTACAATGAGCAGTTCTTC.

The chain combines TRBV30 with TRBJ1-2, with D perhaps TRBD1 (5 bases). In germline, CDR1 is GTSNPN, CDR2 SVGIG (reference sequence). V was cut by 0 bases and J by 9 bases, with 14 bases left in between. The CDR3 has 13 residues. CDR3 bases: TGTGCCTGGAGTGTGCGGGGGACGGGACGCTACACCTTC. Amino acids: CAWSVRGTGRYTF.

This clonotype was observed a handful of times. The V call is TRBV15, the J call TRBJ2-3, with 9 bases aligning to TRBD2. The V gene end was trimmed by 2 bases and the J gene end by 1 base; junction bases not matched to a gene: 4. In germline, CDR1 is LNHNV, CDR2 YYDKDF (reference sequence). This CDR3 region has 16 residues. The CDR3 DNA reads as TGTGCCACCAGCAGACTAGCGGGGCTCGGCACAGATACGCAGTATTTT. This gives the protein CATSRLAGLGTDTQYF.

The gene calls are TRBV24-1 and TRBJ2-5; TRBD2 matches 11 bases. The ends lost 4 bases at V and 3 bases at J; junction bases unmatched: 3. CDR3 size: 15 residues. Germline V gene data show CDR1 as KGHDR and CDR2 as SFDVKD. The CDR3 reads CATSEETSGKETQYF. DNA for the CDR3: TGTGCCACCAGTGAGGAGACTAGCGGGAAAGAGACCCAGTACTTC.

On this clonotype itself: One junction end disagrees with the germline gene, perhaps due to a read error. This rearrangement joins TRBV7-7 to TRBJ2-2; no definite D call. The CDR3 consists of 14 residues. In germline, CDR1 is SSHAT, CDR2 FNYEAQ (reference sequence). The CDR3 DNA reads TGTGCTAGCAGCTTTTCCGAGAACACCGGGGAGCTGTTTTTT. Residues: CASSFSENTGELFF.

Only a few counts were recorded for this clonotype. The chain couples TRBV5-1 to TRBJ2-3; D call uncertain. Germline values: CDR1 SGHRS, CDR2 YFSETQ. CDR3 length: 12 amino acids. Trimming took 0 bases from V and 5 from J, leaving 4 bases between them. CDR3 nucleotides: TGCGCCAGCAGCTTGGACGTAGATACGCAGTATTTT. Translating it yields CASSLDVDTQYF.

This clonotype was counted only a few times. The DNA of the CDR3 is TGCGCCAGCAGCTTCCTTGAGGGGGCGGATGGCTACACCTTC. This gives the protein CASSFLEGADGYTF. This chain links TRBV5-1 with TRBJ1-2; TRBD1 matches at 7 bases. Trimming at V came to 2 bases and at J to 6 bases, leaving 7 bases not matched to a gene. There are 14 residues in the CDR3. Germline V gives CDR1 SGHRS, CDR2 YFSETQ.

This clonotype was picked up many times. J is TRBJ2-2 and V is TRBV4-3, with a possible D match to TRBD2 (6 bases). Germline CDR1 LGHNA, CDR2 YSLEER. Between the trimmed V and J ends, which lost 3 bases and 1 base, there was a span of 12 bases. The CDR3 consists of 16 residues. The DNA of the CDR3 is TGCGCCAGCAGCCATTCACGGGGGTTGAACACCGGGGAGCTGTTTTTT. It yields the protein CASSHSRGLNTGELFF.

This clonotype was detected a few times. Here the CDR3 reads CASSWGLAYEQYV. DNA of the CDR3: TGTGCCAGCAGCTGGGGCCTCGCCTACGAGCAGTACGTC. This rearrangement joins TRBV11-3 to TRBJ2-7; a weak D match, TRBD1 (5 bases). Trimming shortened V by 4 bases and J by 2 bases, and 9 bases separated the two germline ends. Germline lookup yields CDR1 SGHNT and CDR2 YENEEA. This CDR3 spans 13 amino acids.

This clonotype appeared a few times. The CDR3 reads CASSLPGTGGEKLFF. CDR3 bases: TGTGCCAGCAGCCTACCCGGGACGGGGGGGGAAAAACTGTTTTTT. The V call is TRBV7-2, the J call TRBJ1-4, with D possibly matching TRBD1 (5 bases). Germline loops: CDR1 SGHTA, CDR2 FQGNSA. The CDR3 runs to 15 residues. The V end was cut by 5 bases, the J end by 8 bases, with 18 bases between.

In its sample, this clonotype was seen a few times. The chain employs TRBV7-2 and TRBJ1-2, with TRBD1 identical over 9 bases. Per the germline V gene, CDR1 is SGHTA and CDR2 is FQGNSA. The V segment lost 5 bases and the J segment 3 bases; nucleotides outside the gene matches: 10. The CDR3 has 16 amino acids. The DNA of the CDR3 is TGTGCCAGCAGCCCTACCCCGGGACAGGGTTACTATGGCTACACCTTC. Protein product: CASSPTPGQGYYGYTF.

The rearrangement links TRBV6-6 to TRBJ1-6; D perhaps matches TRBD1 (5 bases). The CDR3 runs to 14 residues. V was shortened by 0 bases and J by 8 bases, with 8 bases between the two germline ends. The germline V gene has CDR1 MNHNY and CDR2 SVGAGI (reference sequence). CDR3 DNA: TGTGCCAGCAGTTACTCGGAAGGGGATTCACCCCTCCACTTT. Translating it yields CASSYSEGDSPLHF.

This chain uses TRBV12-3 or TRBV12-4 with TRBJ2-5; 9 bases are a match to TRBD2. The CDR3 sequence is 12 residues long. The J segment lost 9 bases and the V segment lost 8 bases, leaving 7 bases of the junction unmatched. CDR3 sequence: CASQRERGAQYF. Written as DNA, the CDR3 is TGTGCCAGCCAGAGGGAGCGGGGGGCCCAGTACTTC.

Details on this clonotype: This could be a read error, since a much larger clone is one nucleotide away. The V call is TRBV18, the J call TRBJ1-5; D is ambiguous. CDR3 length: 13 amino acids. V was pared by 2 bases and J by 6 bases, with 8 bases between. CDR1 is KGHSH, CDR2 LQKENI, per germline. As DNA, the CDR3 is TGTGCCAGCTCACCAGCCGAGGGTCAGCCCCAGCATTTT. Encoded protein: CASSPAEGQPQHF.

Ten or more counts support this clonotype. The chain combines TRBV27 with TRBJ2-3; D possibly corresponds to TRBD2 (6 bases). Trimming removed 6 bases from V and 3 bases from J, with 13 bases in between. The CDR3 is made up of 14 amino acids. Germline V gene sequence: CDR1 MNHEY, CDR2 SMNVEV (reference sequence). CDR3 sequence reads: CASRKWGVTDTQYF. The CDR3 coding sequence is TGTGCCAGCAGGAAATGGGGGGTAACAGATACGCAGTATTTT.

This clonotype appeared many times. The V call is TRBV5-1, the J call TRBJ2-1, with a weak D call TRBD2 (5 bases). Deletions cut 4 bases from V and 0 bases from J, with 5 bases between. From germline, CDR1 is SGHRS and CDR2 YFSETQ. The CDR3 loop spans 13 amino acids. CDR3 sequence reads: CASSRGSYNEQFF. Written as DNA, the CDR3 is TGCGCCAGCAGCCGGGGCTCCTACAATGAGCAGTTCTTC.

J is TRBJ2-2 and V is TRBV4-3, with a weak D call TRBD2 (6 bases). CDR1 and CDR2 from the germline V gene are LGHNA and YSLEER. The CDR3 covers 14 residues. The V end was cut by 6 bases, the J end by 1 base, with 9 bases between. The CDR3 DNA reads TGCGCCAGCAGGAGGAGGGGGAACACCGGGGAGCTGTTTTTT. Translation: CASRRRGNTGELFF.